What follows is one T cell receptor beta chain and its context. Its target is not known. The data are from a study of T cell responses to AZD1222 COVID-19 vaccine. Across the study: Second doses that came at about 4 or about 12 weeks were put together. General study findings and limits: Among spike-specific TCRs, nearly half reportedly target unmutated variant regions. Distributed over spike, vaccine-associated CD4 TCRs predominated at 160-218 and 743-854. Seropositivity was recorded at baseline in only a handful of AZD1222 recipients.

Germline CDR1 and CDR2: SGHRS and YFSETQ. The germline V and J ends were trimmed by 0 bases and 0 bases, with 10 bases remaining between them. The CDR3 is 16 amino acids. TCRdb's copy holds only in-frame clones and misses some; the assay was immunoSEQ multiplex PCR. This repertoire shows approximately 120,000 clones, about 88% found once; its top ten account for 4.4%. J is TRBJ2-1 and V is TRBV5-1, with no clear D. The sample consisted of peripheral blood, taken on day 0 of AZD1222 vaccination. The clonotype comes from an adult in good health. The CDR3 nucleotides are TGCGCCAGCAGCTTGGGACTGCCGAGCTCCTACAATGAGCAGTTCTTC. Translating it yields CASSLGLPSSYNEQFF.